Following are 25 T cell receptor beta chains from one sample sequenced in a study of blood T cell repertoires in COVID-19. Assay: immunoSEQ multiplex PCR; the TCRdb copy retains only in-frame clones and omits some. The sample lists around 480,000 clones; around 88% were seen once. Material for sequencing was peripheral blood. All receptors come from a woman aged 45-60 years with COVID-19, enrolled during active disease.

This clone has only one observation. V usage is TRBV19 and J usage is TRBJ1-1, with TRBD1 matching over 7 bases. CDR1 is LNHDA and CDR2 is SQIVND in the germline V gene (reference sequence). J lost 6 bases, V lost 7 bases, and 5 bases had no gene match. The length of the CDR3 is 12 residues. CDR3 sequence reads: CASTSGQSEAFF. CDR3 coding DNA: TGTGCCAGTACCTCGGGACAGTCTGAAGCTTTCTTT.

The rearrangement uses TRBV25-1 and TRBJ1-6; a weak D match, TRBD1 (6 bases). Germline V gene sequence: CDR1 MGHDK, CDR2 SYGVNS. Trimming took 8 bases from V and 4 from J, leaving 9 bases between them. The CDR3 is 13 amino acids. CDR3 protein: CASHGQYNSPLHF. Written as DNA, the CDR3 is TGTGCCAGCCATGGACAGTATAATTCACCCCTCCACTTT.

This clone occurred a few times. This chain links TRBV10-3 with TRBJ2-2, with a possible D match to TRBD1 (6 bases). The CDR3 length is 14 residues. The germline V gene has CDR1 ENHRY and CDR2 SYGVKD. V dropped 4 bases and J dropped 7 bases, with 13 bases sitting between them. The CDR3 loop is CAISARTVDGELFF. Written as DNA, the CDR3 is TGTGCCATCAGTGCACGGACAGTCGACGGGGAGCTGTTTTTT.

V and J are TRBV28 and TRBJ1-5, with D uncertain. Germline V gene lookup returns CDR1 MDHEN and CDR2 SYDVKM. Trimming took 2 bases from V and 1 from J, leaving 6 bases between them. This CDR3 contains 14 residues. The CDR3 reads CASSLERSNQPQHF. CDR3 DNA: TGTGCCAGCAGTTTAGAGAGAAGCAATCAGCCCCAGCATTTT. Full variable domain (remainder filled in from reference TRBV28 and TRBJ1-5): DVKVTQSSRYLVKRTGEKVFLECVQDMDHENMFWYRQDPGLGLRLIYFSYDVKMKEKGDIPEGYSVSREKKERFSLILESASTNQTSMYLCASSLERSNQPQHFGDGTRLSIL.

This chain links TRBV6-5 with TRBJ1-4; TRBD1 might be the D (6 bases). The length of the CDR3 is 14 residues. From germline, CDR1 is MNHEY and CDR2 SVGAGI. The V and J ends lost 5 bases and 7 bases respectively, with 14 bases between them. CDR3 DNA: TGTGCCAGCAGTCCAACAGGGATTCGTGAAAAACTGTTTTTT. Protein product: CASSPTGIREKLFF.

The V and J genes are TRBV5-4 and TRBJ1-1; 8 positions match TRBD1. The CDR3 is 14 residues long. Looked up from germline, CDR1 is SGHNT and CDR2 is YYREEE (reference sequence). V was clipped by 5 bases and J by 6 bases; unmatched bases: 9. The CDR3 loop reads CASRNPGQDPEAFF. As DNA, the CDR3 is TGTGCCAGCAGGAATCCGGGACAGGACCCTGAAGCTTTCTTT.

The V call is TRBV9, the J call TRBJ2-5; 9 bases align to TRBD2. The CDR3 is made up of 18 amino acids. V shed 2 bases and J 3 bases; nucleotides not matched to a gene: 14. The V gene's germline CDR1 is SGDLS and CDR2 YYNGEE. The CDR3 loop is CASSVSLRVAGDEETQYF. In DNA, the CDR3 is TGTGCCAGCAGCGTCTCCCTTCGGGTAGCGGGGGACGAAGAGACCCAGTACTTC.

The J gene is TRBJ1-2, the V gene TRBV24-1, with a possible D match to TRBD1 (5 bases). CDR1 and CDR2 (germline): KGHDR, SFDVKD. The germline V and J ends were trimmed by 4 bases and 4 bases, with 6 bases remaining between them. The CDR3 loop spans 12 amino acids. The CDR3 region is CATSDGGYGYTF. CDR3 nucleotide sequence: TGTGCCACCAGTGACGGGGGCTATGGCTACACCTTC.

This CDR3 is CASSLDGGADEQFF. DNA for the CDR3: TGTGCCAGCAGCTTAGACGGGGGGGCGGATGAGCAGTTCTTC. The chain couples TRBV7-3 to TRBJ2-1; 8 positions agree with TRBD2. J lost 8 bases, V lost 2 bases, and 5 bases had no gene match. The CDR3 is made up of 14 amino acids. Germline-derived CDR1 and CDR2 are SGHTA and FQGTGA.

The chain couples TRBV27 to TRBJ2-7; D not certain. From germline, CDR1 is MNHEY and CDR2 SMNVEV (reference sequence). This CDR3 comprises 12 residues. V lost 2 bases and J 7 bases, leaving 9 bases between the germline ends. The CDR3 coding sequence is TGTGCCAGCAGTTTAACCCCGACTGAGCAGTACTTC. Amino acids: CASSLTPTEQYF.

The chain recombines TRBV27 with TRBJ2-5; 9 bases map to TRBD2. The CDR3 is 15 amino acids. The germline CDR1 and CDR2 sequences are MNHEY and SMNVEV (reference sequence). V shed 0 bases, J shed 4 bases, and the junction held 3 bases outside the gene matches. The CDR3 DNA reads TGTGCCAGCAGTTTATCAGCGGGGGGAATAGAGACCCAGTACTTC. Translating it yields CASSLSAGGIETQYF.

This clone was observed a few times. This sequence joins TRBV19 and TRBJ1-5, with TRBD1 matching over 7 bases. V was clipped by 8 bases and J by 2 bases; unmatched bases: 6. Germline values: CDR1 LNHDA, CDR2 SQIVND (reference sequence). The CDR3 contains 14 residues. As DNA, the CDR3 is TGTGCCAGTGACCAGGGGGGAGGCAATCAGCCCCAGCATTTT. Amino acids: CASDQGGGNQPQHF. Based on the CDR3 plus reference TRBV19 and TRBJ1-5, the full variable domain is DGGITQSPKYLFRKEGQNVTLSCEQNLNHDAMYWYRQDPGQGLRLIYYSQIVNDFQKGDIAEGYSVSREKKESFPLTVTSAQKNPTAFYLCASDQGGGNQPQHFGDGTRLSIL.

The chain uses TRBV3-1 (or the pseudogene TRBV3-2) and TRBJ1-1; possible D gene TRBD1, 5 bases. The CDR3 has 14 amino acids. V was clipped by 5 bases and J by 1 base, with 11 bases between them. The germline V gene encodes CDR1 LGHDT and CDR2 YNNKEL (reference sequence). For the CDR3, the DNA is TGTGCCAGCAGCTCCAGGGTCGGGAACACTGAAGCTTTCTTT. The encoded protein is CASSSRVGNTEAFF.

The CDR3 is CAWKRGATNEQFF. In nucleotides, the CDR3 is TGTGCCTGGAAACGGGGGGCCACTAATGAGCAGTTCTTC. This chain links TRBV30 with TRBJ2-1; tentatively, D is TRBD2 (7 bases). The CDR3 sequence is 13 residues long. Germline lookup yields CDR1 GTSNPN and CDR2 SVGIG (reference sequence). Trimming pared 4 bases from V and 7 bases from J, leaving 14 bases between.

This rearrangement joins TRBV6-7 to TRBJ1-2, with D unresolved. TRBV6-7 is placed among ORFs of uncertain function. Trimming removed 0 bases from V and 8 bases from J, with 10 bases in between. This CDR3 has 13 residues. This CDR3 reads CASSYSEGDGYTF. As DNA, the CDR3 is TGTGCCAGCAGTTACTCCGAGGGTGACGGCTACACCTTC.

This chain uses TRBV5-4 with TRBJ2-3, with D hard to call. This CDR3 spans 17 amino acids. Germline V gives CDR1 SGHNT, CDR2 YYREEE (reference sequence). V lost 0 bases, J lost 4 bases, and 18 bases lay in between. The CDR3 DNA sequence: TGTGCCAGCAGCTTGGGAGTCAGGTCCCTTTCCCCAGATACGCAGTATTTT. Amino acid sequence: CASSLGVRSLSPDTQYF.

This chain uses TRBV13 with TRBJ2-1, with D possibly matching TRBD1 (5 bases). The V end was cut by 11 bases, the J end by 2 bases, with 16 bases between. CDR3 length: 14 amino acids. Germline V gives CDR1 PRHDT, CDR2 FYEKMQ (reference sequence). CDR3 sequence: CACEGQGAYNEQFF. The CDR3 DNA is TGTGCCTGCGAAGGGCAGGGTGCCTACAATGAGCAGTTCTTC.

The genes are TRBV13 and TRBJ2-7, with a possible D match to TRBD1 (6 bases). This CDR3 is 14 amino acids long. Germline-derived CDR1 and CDR2 are PRHDT and FYEKMQ (reference sequence). With 5 bases removed from V and 7 bases from J, the gap between germline ends came to 18 bases. The CDR3 DNA is TGTGCCAGCAGCCTGGGACATCGATCTGGGGAGCAGTACTTC. It is translated as CASSLGHRSGEQYF.

The chain recombines TRBV19 with TRBJ1-5; D may be TRBD1 (5 bases). CDR1 and CDR2 (germline): LNHDA, SQIVND (reference sequence). V was clipped by 10 bases and J by 2 bases, with 15 bases between them. The CDR3 consists of 14 residues. The CDR3 loop is CATRQLLGNQPQHF. The CDR3 nucleotides read TGTGCCACCCGACAGCTTTTAGGCAATCAGCCCCAGCATTTT.

The chain uses TRBV10-1 and TRBJ2-3; TRBD1 matches 8 bases. CDR3 length equals 15 residues. The V gene end was trimmed by 5 bases and the J gene end by 0 bases; junction bases not matched to a gene: 4. Germline V gene lookup returns CDR1 WNHNN and CDR2 SYGVQD (reference sequence). CDR3 protein: CASSTRQGSTDTQYF. In nucleotides, the CDR3 is TGCGCCAGCAGTACCCGACAGGGGAGCACAGATACGCAGTATTTT.

This clone was recorded only once. The genes are TRBV5-1 and TRBJ2-7; 10 positions agree with TRBD2. V was pared by 7 bases and J by 5 bases, with 21 bases of the junction left unmatched. The CDR3 totals 18 residues. Germline CDR1 SGHRS, CDR2 YFSETQ. Here the CDR3 reads CASRVTSGAARRSDEQYF. The CDR3 DNA is TGCGCCAGCCGGGTAACTAGCGGGGCCGCTAGAAGGTCGGACGAGCAGTACTTC. The complete variable domain, with remaining parts taken from reference TRBV5-1 and TRBJ2-7, reads KAGVTQTPRYLIKTRGQQVTLSCSPISGHRSVSWYQQTPGQGLQFLFEYFSETQRNKGNFPGRFSGRQFSNSRSEMNVSTLELGDSALYLCASRVTSGAARRSDEQYFGPGTRLTVT.

This sequence joins TRBV2 and TRBJ2-3; 7 bases match TRBD1. V was pared by 2 bases and J by 3 bases, with 2 bases of the junction left unmatched. The CDR3 covers 14 residues. Germline V gene data show CDR1 as SNHLY and CDR2 as FYNNEI. In DNA, the CDR3 is TGTGCCAGCAGTGAAAACAGGGGAACAGATACGCAGTATTTT. Its translation: CASSENRGTDTQYF. Variable domain in full (rest from reference TRBV2 and TRBJ2-3): EPEVTQTPSHQVTQMGQEVILRCVPISNHLYFYWYRQILGQKVEFLVSFYNNEISEKSEIFDDQFSVERPDGSNFTLKIRSTKLEDSAMYFCASSENRGTDTQYFGPGTRLTVL.

The V call is TRBV2, the J call TRBJ2-5, with 14 bases matching TRBD2. Germline V gives CDR1 SNHLY, CDR2 FYNNEI. The ends lost 8 bases at V and 4 bases at J; junction bases unmatched: 6. The CDR3 length is 15 residues. CDR3 in amino acids: CASALGTSGGETQYF. CDR3 in DNA: TGTGCCAGCGCGCTCGGGACTAGCGGGGGAGAGACCCAGTACTTC.

The chain recombines TRBV7-2 with TRBJ2-7, with a tentative D call TRBD1 (6 bases). CDR1 and CDR2 (germline): SGHTA, FQGNSA. The ends were cut back, 1 base at V and 2 bases at J, with 12 bases in the middle. This CDR3 comprises 15 residues. In DNA form, the CDR3 reads TGTGCCAGCAGCTTAGTAGGCGGACAGCCCTACGAGCAGTACTTC. Its translation: CASSLVGGQPYEQYF.

Note on this clone: The identical CDR3 is also encoded by other nucleotide sequences in the sample. The chain uses TRBV3-1 (or the pseudogene TRBV3-2) and TRBJ1-6, with 8 bases fitting TRBD1. Germline V gene sequence: CDR1 LGHDT, CDR2 YNNKEL (reference sequence). CDR3 size: 14 residues. V shed 3 bases, J shed 5 bases, and the junction held 0 bases outside the gene matches. CDR3 sequence: CASSQGQDNSPLHF. DNA of the CDR3: TGTGCCAGCAGCCAGGGACAGGATAATTCACCCCTCCACTTT.